The rows below give T cell receptor beta chains drawn from one sample of a study of CD8 T cells in Susac syndrome. TCRdb reprocessed the immunoSEQ multiplex PCR reads via MiXCR and lists one record per CDR3 protein. This table has approximately 70,000 distinct CDR3 sequences, more than 85% appearing once. Sequenced material: CD8+ T cells from PBMCs. These receptors were obtained from a human donor in good health. Each CDR3 is given with its conserved first and last residue. D genes are given only for firm matches. Only some rows state a clone size, as once, few, many or a class for expanded clones.

abundance: NA
j_gene: TRBJ1-5
d_gene: NA
v_gene: TRBV11-2
CDR3nt: TGTGCCAGCAGCTTAATCGGAGAACAGCCCCAGCATTTT
CDR3aa: CASSLIGEQPQHF

abundance: once
j_gene: TRBJ2-5
d_gene: TRBD2
v_gene: TRBV5-1
CDR3nt: TGCGCCAGCAGTCGCGGAGCGAGCGGGGGGAATCAAGAGACCCAGTACTTC
CDR3aa: CASSRGASGGNQETQYF

abundance: NA
j_gene: TRBJ1-1
d_gene: NA
v_gene: TRBV27
CDR3nt: TGTGCCAGCAGTTTATGGGGAGCGGGGCCCACTGAAGCTTTCTTT
CDR3aa: CASSLWGAGPTEAFF

abundance: NA
j_gene: TRBJ2-1
d_gene: NA
v_gene: TRBV28
CDR3nt: TGTGCCAGCAGTCCTCCTCGGGGGTTTCACAATGAGCAGTTCTTC
CDR3aa: CASSPPRGFHNEQFF

abundance: NA
j_gene: TRBJ2-1
d_gene: NA
v_gene: TRBV9
CDR3nt: TGTGCCAGCAGCGCACCGTGGCAGAGGGAAGAGAGTAATGAGCAGTTCTTC
CDR3aa: CASSAPWQREESNEQFF

abundance: once
j_gene: TRBJ2-1
d_gene: NA
v_gene: TRBV28
CDR3nt: TGTGCCAGCAGTTTGGCAGGGGATGGGGAGCAGTTCTTC
CDR3aa: CASSLAGDGEQFF

abundance: NA
j_gene: TRBJ1-2
d_gene: NA
v_gene: TRBV12-3/TRBV12-4
CDR3nt: TGTGCCAGCAGTTTAGGCCCGGCCTCTCGAAATGGCTACACCTTC
CDR3aa: CASSLGPASRNGYTF

abundance: NA
j_gene: TRBJ2-1
d_gene: TRBD1
v_gene: TRBV12-3/TRBV12-4
CDR3nt: TGTGCCAGCAGTTTCCGACAGGGGGCAATCAATGAGCAGTTCTTC
CDR3aa: CASSFRQGAINEQFF

abundance: NA
j_gene: TRBJ1-4
d_gene: NA
v_gene: TRBV15
CDR3nt: TGTGCCACCGCTCTCAATAAGGGCGCTAATGAAAAACTGTTTTTT
CDR3aa: CATALNKGANEKLFF

abundance: NA
j_gene: TRBJ1-1
d_gene: NA
v_gene: TRBV4-3
CDR3nt: TGCGCCAGCAGCCAAGATGGGGGAGACACTGAAGCTTTCTTT
CDR3aa: CASSQDGGDTEAFF

abundance: NA
j_gene: TRBJ1-5
d_gene: NA
v_gene: TRBV19
CDR3nt: TGTGCCAGTAGTATATCCCCGGGACGGAATCAGCCCCAGCATTTT
CDR3aa: CASSISPGRNQPQHF

abundance: NA
j_gene: TRBJ1-1
d_gene: NA
v_gene: TRBV28
CDR3nt: TGTGCCAGCAGTTCTGAGGCGGCCACTGAAGCTTTCTTT
CDR3aa: CASSSEAATEAFF

abundance: NA
j_gene: TRBJ1-2
d_gene: NA
v_gene: TRBV7-3
CDR3nt: TGTGCCAGCAGCTTAACACCAGGGGCGTACTATGGCTACACCTTC
CDR3aa: CASSLTPGAYYGYTF

abundance: NA
j_gene: TRBJ2-5
d_gene: NA
v_gene: TRBV13
CDR3nt: TGTGCCAGCAGCGAACCGGGACTGTACCAAGAGACCCAGTACTTC
CDR3aa: CASSEPGLYQETQYF

abundance: NA
j_gene: TRBJ2-1
d_gene: NA
v_gene: TRBV4-1
CDR3nt: TGCGCCAGCAGCCGGACAGAGAACTCCTACAATGAGCAGTTCTTC
CDR3aa: CASSRTENSYNEQFF

abundance: NA
j_gene: TRBJ1-5
d_gene: NA
v_gene: TRBV6-5
CDR3nt: TGTGCCAGCAGTTCAAAAGGGGATCAGCCCCAGCATTTT
CDR3aa: CASSSKGDQPQHF

abundance: NA
j_gene: TRBJ2-1
d_gene: TRBD1
v_gene: TRBV4-1
CDR3nt: TGCGCCAGCAGCCAAGCGGGGACAGTCTACAATGAGCAGTTCTTC
CDR3aa: CASSQAGTVYNEQFF

abundance: NA
j_gene: TRBJ1-1
d_gene: TRBD1
v_gene: TRBV27
CDR3nt: TGTGCCAGCTTTCCGACAGGGGACACTGAAGCTTTCTTT
CDR3aa: CASFPTGDTEAFF

abundance: NA
j_gene: TRBJ1-1
d_gene: NA
v_gene: TRBV4-1
CDR3nt: TGCGCCAGCAGCCAGAGCGGGCACGCTTTCTTT
CDR3aa: CASSQSGHAFF

abundance: NA
j_gene: TRBJ2-1
d_gene: TRBD1
v_gene: TRBV5-1
CDR3nt: TGCGCCAGCAGGGGGACAGACCCCATTCCCAATGAGCAGTTCTTC
CDR3aa: CASRGTDPIPNEQFF

abundance: NA
j_gene: TRBJ1-2
d_gene: TRBD1
v_gene: TRBV29-1
CDR3nt: TGCAGCGTTGACAACAGGGGGAAAAACGGCTACACCTTC
CDR3aa: CSVDNRGKNGYTF

abundance: NA
j_gene: TRBJ2-7
d_gene: NA
v_gene: TRBV14
CDR3nt: TGTGCCAGCAGCAAGAGCGGTATGGGCGAGCAGTACTTC
CDR3aa: CASSKSGMGEQYF

abundance: NA
j_gene: TRBJ2-1
d_gene: NA
v_gene: TRBV29-1
CDR3nt: TGCAGCACGGAGTCTTACTACAATGAGCAGTTCTTC
CDR3aa: CSTESYYNEQFF

abundance: NA
j_gene: TRBJ1-1
d_gene: NA
v_gene: TRBV30
CDR3nt: TGTGCCTGGAGTGTAGGCCAGAACACTGAAGCTTTCTTT
CDR3aa: CAWSVGQNTEAFF

abundance: NA
j_gene: TRBJ1-1
d_gene: TRBD1
v_gene: TRBV27
CDR3nt: TGTGCCAGCAGTTTATCGTTAATGAGGGGGCAAGGGACTGAAGCTTTCTTT
CDR3aa: CASSLSLMRGQGTEAFF

abundance: NA
j_gene: TRBJ2-2
d_gene: NA
v_gene: TRBV25-1
CDR3nt: TGTGCCAGCAGTGACAGAGAGGAGGCTGGGGAGCTGTTTTTT
CDR3aa: CASSDREEAGELFF

abundance: NA
j_gene: TRBJ2-7
d_gene: NA
v_gene: TRBV29-1
CDR3nt: TGCAGCGTTGACAGGAGGGGGATCTACGAGCAGTACTTC
CDR3aa: CSVDRRGIYEQYF

abundance: NA
j_gene: TRBJ2-1
d_gene: NA
v_gene: TRBV29-1
CDR3nt: TGCAGCGTAATACTCCCGGGCTACAATGAGCAGTTCTTC
CDR3aa: CSVILPGYNEQFF

abundance: NA
j_gene: TRBJ1-1
d_gene: NA
v_gene: TRBV6-5
CDR3nt: TGTGCCAGCAGTTACTCGAGGGTGACTGAAGCTTTCTTT
CDR3aa: CASSYSRVTEAFF

abundance: NA
j_gene: TRBJ1-1
d_gene: NA
v_gene: TRBV19
CDR3nt: TGTGCCAGTAGTATGACGGTGAACACTGAAGCTTTCTTT
CDR3aa: CASSMTVNTEAFF

abundance: NA
j_gene: TRBJ1-5
d_gene: NA
v_gene: TRBV30
CDR3nt: TGTGCTTCAGGGGACAATCAGCCCCAGCATTTT
CDR3aa: CASGDNQPQHF

abundance: NA
j_gene: TRBJ2-7
d_gene: NA
v_gene: TRBV13
CDR3nt: TGTGCCAGCAGCACCCCCGGGACCCTCGACGAGCAGTACTTC
CDR3aa: CASSTPGTLDEQYF

abundance: NA
j_gene: TRBJ2-5
d_gene: NA
v_gene: TRBV7-9
CDR3nt: TGTGCCAGCAGGACGGGACACCCAGAGACCCAGTACTTC
CDR3aa: CASRTGHPETQYF

abundance: NA
j_gene: TRBJ2-6
d_gene: NA
v_gene: TRBV4-1
CDR3nt: TGCGCCAGCAGCCAGGAGACTGGGGCCAACGTCCTGACTTTC
CDR3aa: CASSQETGANVLTF

abundance: NA
j_gene: TRBJ2-7
d_gene: NA
v_gene: TRBV30
CDR3nt: TGTGCCTGGAGTGCCGGGACAAATTACGAGCAGTACTTC
CDR3aa: CAWSAGTNYEQYF

abundance: NA
j_gene: TRBJ1-5
d_gene: TRBD1
v_gene: TRBV12-3/TRBV12-4
CDR3nt: TGTGCCAGCAGCGGGACAGGCCCTGAAGGACCACCATTTAGCAATCAGCCCCAGCATTTT
CDR3aa: CASSGTGPEGPPFSNQPQHF

abundance: NA
j_gene: TRBJ1-1
d_gene: NA
v_gene: TRBV6-2/TRBV6-3
CDR3nt: TGTGTGGTCGTCTGGGGAACGGAAGCTTTCTTT
CDR3aa: CVVVWGTEAFF

abundance: NA
j_gene: TRBJ2-5
d_gene: NA
v_gene: TRBV28
CDR3nt: TGTGCCAGCAGCCCACCTTCTAGCGTCTGGTCGGAGACCCAGTACTTC
CDR3aa: CASSPPSSVWSETQYF

abundance: NA
j_gene: TRBJ2-3
d_gene: TRBD1
v_gene: TRBV12-3/TRBV12-4
CDR3nt: TGTGCCAGCAGTTTTGGGGACAGAGGCACAGATACGCAGTATTTT
CDR3aa: CASSFGDRGTDTQYF

abundance: NA
j_gene: TRBJ1-1
d_gene: NA
v_gene: TRBV6-5
CDR3nt: TGTGCCAGCAGTTACAACGACCAGGCGGGAGCTTTCTTT
CDR3aa: CASSYNDQAGAFF

abundance: NA
j_gene: TRBJ2-3
d_gene: TRBD2
v_gene: TRBV4-3
CDR3nt: TGCGCCAGCAGCCAAGACCGCCTAGCGGGGGTATCGACAGATACGCAGTATTTT
CDR3aa: CASSQDRLAGVSTDTQYF

abundance: NA
j_gene: TRBJ2-1
d_gene: NA
v_gene: TRBV5-6
CDR3nt: TGTGCCAGCAGCTCCCTGTCGTGGGGCAATGAGCAGTTCTTC
CDR3aa: CASSSLSWGNEQFF

abundance: NA
j_gene: TRBJ2-1
d_gene: NA
v_gene: TRBV4-1
CDR3nt: TGCGCCAGCAGCTCACCGGAGGGGGACAGTCAATCGCGGGGCTACAATGAGCAGTTCTTC
CDR3aa: CASSSPEGDSQSRGYNEQFF

abundance: NA
j_gene: TRBJ2-2
d_gene: TRBD1
v_gene: TRBV7-9
CDR3nt: TGTGCCAGCGGCGGACAGGTTGGCGGGGAGCTGTTTTTT
CDR3aa: CASGGQVGGELFF